This T cell receptor (beta chain) was sequenced during a study of OX40 agonist ivuxolimab in advanced cancers. Study summary: Ivuxolimab was administered intravenously to patients at 0.01 to 10 mg/kg every 2 weeks. General study results and limits: Some of the nonresponding patients also showed low levels of normalized T-cell clonal expansion.

The assay was immunoSEQ multiplex PCR, and TCRdb's table has in-frame clones only and misses some. The repertoire has some 62,000 clones, approximately 80% of them found once; the top ten carry roughly 3.5%. In the case of this clone: Antigen specificity is unknown.

The sample in question was CD4+ or CD8+ T cells sorted from blood, obtained in a trial of the OX40 agonist ivuxolimab. This receptor was taken from an adult with an advanced solid tumor such as melanoma, head and neck, liver or kidney cancer.

The chain's CDR3 is CASSHGYGDEQYF. CDR3 DNA sequence: TGCGCCAGCAGTCACGGATATGGGGACGAGCAGTACTTC. The chain recombines TRBV5-1 with TRBJ2-7; D remains ambiguous. This CDR3 region has 13 residues. V was pared by 5 bases and J by 5 bases, with 14 bases between. CDR1 SGHRS and CDR2 YFSETQ come from the germline V gene.